These 10 T cell receptor beta chains came from one sample sequenced in a study of identical twins. TCRdb passed the 5' RACE reads through MiXCR, listing each CDR3 protein once. The table records under 900,000 distinct CDR3 sequences, 9% to 15% of them present only once. Separately, the same data were catalogued under a study of yellow fever vaccine responses in identical twins.

The source material was PBMCs. These receptors all stem from a woman aged 18-35 years in good health.

This clonotype was recorded at least ten times. The J gene is TRBJ1-1, the V gene TRBV29-1, with TRBD1 identical over 7 bases. The CDR3 covers 14 residues. Per germline, CDR1 SQVTM and CDR2 ANQGSEA. Trimming at V came to 8 bases and at J to 2 bases, leaving 11 bases not matched to a gene. CDR3 DNA: TGCAGCACGACCTCCGGGACAGCTAACACTGAAGCTTTCTTT. Translation: CSTTSGTANTEAFF.

The rearrangement links TRBV4-1 to TRBJ1-3; no clear D gene. Germline V gives CDR1 MGHRA, CDR2 YSYEKL. The CDR3 is made up of 14 amino acids. V lost 1 base, J lost 3 bases, and 7 bases lay in between. The DNA of the CDR3 is TGCGCCAGCAGCCAAGTCTCTATTGGAAACACCATATATTTT. Translating gives CASSQVSIGNTIYF.

This clonotype has a count of ten or more. The chain carries TRBV6-5 and TRBJ2-3; 11 positions match TRBD2. From germline, CDR1 is MNHEY and CDR2 SVGAGI. The CDR3 is made up of 16 amino acids. The V gene end was trimmed by 6 bases and the J gene end by 2 bases; junction bases not matched to a gene: 7. The CDR3 DNA follows: TGTGCCAGCAGCTATCGGACTAGCGGGTCCACAGATACGCAGTATTTT. Translating it yields CASSYRTSGSTDTQYF.

The chain recombines TRBV20-1 with TRBJ2-7; 12 bases line up with TRBD2. This CDR3 is built from 17 residues. Germline assignment: CDR1 DFQATT and CDR2 SNEGSKA (reference sequence). V lost 1 base, J lost 6 bases, and 13 bases stayed unmatched. CDR3 in DNA: TGCAGTGCTAGAGCCACCTGGGGCGGACTAGCGGGACGCGAGCAGTACTTC. Protein: CSARATWGGLAGREQYF.

The chain has TRBV19 and TRBJ2-3; D not resolved. V lost 4 bases and J 1 base, leaving 12 bases between the germline ends. The CDR3 contains 15 residues. Germline V CDR1 and CDR2: LNHDA, SQIVND (reference sequence). The CDR3 here is CASSKVQTGTDTQYF. Written as DNA, the CDR3 is TGTGCCAGTAGTAAGGTCCAGACCGGCACAGATACGCAGTATTTT.

This clonotype was seen repeatedly, ten times or more. The CDR3 DNA reads as TGTGCCAGCAGTCGCCAGGGGACCTACGAGCAGTACTTC. Its translation: CASSRQGTYEQYF. V is TRBV12-3 or TRBV12-4 and J is TRBJ2-7; D possibly corresponds to TRBD1 (6 bases). The V end was cut by 5 bases, the J end by 2 bases, with 10 bases between. CDR3 length: 13 amino acids.

This clonotype occurred a few times. The rearrangement uses TRBV29-1 and TRBJ2-1, with D tentatively TRBD2 (6 bases). CDR1 and CDR2 (germline): SQVTM, ANQGSEA. This CDR3 comprises 15 residues. Trimming cost V 5 bases and J 7 bases, with 21 bases left between them. The CDR3 nucleotides are TGCAGCGTTTCAAGGGGAGGACTGGCTGAGAATGAGCAGTTCTTC. Protein sequence: CSVSRGGLAENEQFF.

This clonotype was recorded a few times. The V and J genes are TRBV6-5 and TRBJ1-3, with a tentative D call TRBD1 (6 bases). V was clipped by 0 bases and J by 1 base, with 7 bases between them. Germline V gene data show CDR1 as MNHEY and CDR2 as SVGAGI. There are 15 residues in the CDR3. CDR3: CASSYSGASGNTIYF. The CDR3 nucleotides read TGTGCCAGCAGTTACTCGGGGGCATCTGGAAACACCATATATTTT.

The rearrangement joins TRBV3-1 to TRBJ2-1, with no clear D. From germline, CDR1 is LGHDT and CDR2 YNNKEL (reference sequence). V gave up 1 base and J gave up 9 bases, with 13 bases separating them. The CDR3 has 14 amino acids. The CDR3 nucleotides are TGTGCCAGCAGCCAAGGCCGCGGTGGGATTGAGCAGTTCTTC. This sequence encodes CASSQGRGGIEQFF.

This clonotype occurred a few times. The chain combines TRBV2 with TRBJ1-5, with a possible D match to TRBD1 (5 bases). Trimming stripped 4 bases from V and 0 bases from J, with 10 bases between. This CDR3 comprises 15 residues. Germline CDR1 and CDR2: SNHLY and FYNNEI. The CDR3 nucleotides are TGTGCCAGCAGTGTATCAGGGAATAGCAATCAGCCCCAGCATTTT. This gives the protein CASSVSGNSNQPQHF.